The subject of this entry is one T cell receptor (beta chain). Its antigen is still unknown. The entry originates in a study of CD8 T cells in Susac syndrome. Regarding the study as a whole: The number of individuals included in the study's TCR sequencing and HLA analysis was acknowledged as relatively small.

CD8+ and CD4+ T cells from blood underwent TCR beta sequencing. Negative isolation was used for CD8+ and CD4+ T cells and FACS enrichment for TEMRA cells. A quantity of roughly 0.5 to 1 ug RNA underwent reverse transcription using random hexamers. immunoSEQ multiplex PCR amplified TCR beta CDR3 across 54 Vbeta, 13 Jbeta. In TCRdb, the immunoSEQ multiplex PCR reads were re-called with MiXCR into one record per CDR3 protein. This table holds around 160,000 distinct CDR3 sequences, 93% found once. The clonotype comes from a human donor in good health. Source material: CD4+ T cells from PBMCs.

The CDR3 DNA is TGCGCCAGCAGCTTGGTTGGCGAGGACGGTTCACCCCTCCACTTT. It translates to CASSLVGEDGSPLHF. The V call is TRBV5-1, the J call TRBJ1-6; D not resolved. Per germline, CDR1 SGHRS and CDR2 YFSETQ. Trimming took off 0 bases at V and 9 bases at J, with 13 bases between the two ends. CDR3 length: 15 amino acids.